This T cell receptor (beta chain) originates from a study of blood T cell repertoires in COVID-19. Overall study context: The samples span acute and convalescent COVID-19 from the United States, Italy and Spain. In each case, the material was cDNA or gDNA derived from T cells, B-cell-depleted T cells, or PBMCs.

The V and J ends lost 4 bases and 5 bases, in that order; junction bases with no gene match: 5. In germline, CDR1 is LNHDA, CDR2 SQIVND (reference sequence). This CDR3 has 14 amino acids. Source study methods: The authors estimated nucleated cell counts from reference gene primer amplification. Clones were sequenced by immunoSEQ multiplex PCR, and TCRdb holds only the in-frame ones, with some missing. The V and J calls and clone size come from that table; D and trimming were worked out from the DNA. The sample records around 300,000 clones, approximately 83% being singletons. The sample taken for sequencing was peripheral blood. This receptor was obtained from a woman aged 25 to 39 who had recovered from COVID-19. The chain recombines TRBV19 with TRBJ1-5; 7 bases align to TRBD1. The CDR3 DNA sequence: TGTGCCAGTAGTAGCGGGACAGTCTATCAGCCCCAGCATTTT. Its translation is CASSSGTVYQPQHF.